These 28 T cell receptor beta chains came from one sample sequenced in a study of T cell repertoires in cytomegalovirus infection. TCRdb reprocessed the reads via MiXCR and lists one record per CDR3 protein. The sample holds approximately 100,000 distinct CDR3 sequences, about 25% seen once. Sequenced material: CD8+ T cells from PBMCs. The receptors here all came from a human donor in good health (CMV status not recorded). Some clones in this sample may be carry-over from other donors' samples.

The rearrangement links TRBV20-1 to TRBJ2-3; D gene uncertain. CDR3 length: 17 residues. The V end was cut by 1 base, the J end by 1 base, with 18 bases between. The germline V gene has CDR1 DFQATT and CDR2 SNEGSKA (reference sequence). In DNA form, the CDR3 reads TGCAGTGCTAGAGTTGTTTCCCCGGTTTCAGGCACAGATACGCAGTATTTT. Residues: CSARVVSPVSGTDTQYF.

The chain links TRBV4-3 to TRBJ2-7, with TRBD1 identical over 9 bases. V trimming: 4 bases; J trimming: 0 bases; junction bases outside the gene matches: 10. From germline, CDR1 is LGHNA and CDR2 YSLEER. This CDR3 is 17 amino acids long. CDR3: CASSPSSGTGSSYEQYF. The CDR3 bases are TGCGCCAGCAGCCCCTCCTCCGGGACAGGGAGCTCCTACGAGCAGTACTTC.

This clonotype was counted only a few times. The CDR3 protein is CASSYLKGTGELFF. The CDR3 coding sequence is TGTGCCAGCAGTTACCTTAAGGGCACCGGGGAGCTGTTTTTT. This rearrangement joins TRBV6-2 or TRBV6-3 to TRBJ2-2; D call uncertain. Germline V gene lookup returns CDR1 MNHEY and CDR2 SVGEGT. The CDR3 is 14 amino acids. Trimming removed 2 bases from V and 4 bases from J, with 8 bases in between.

The table lists this clonotype with many counts. The chain is built from TRBV7-8 and TRBJ2-2; D ambiguous. This CDR3 spans 15 amino acids. Germline values: CDR1 SGHVS, CDR2 FQNEAQ. Trimming pared 5 bases from V and 9 bases from J, leaving 19 bases between. CDR3 sequence reads: CASSLSPSPSRELFF. The DNA of the CDR3 is TGTGCCAGCAGCCTGTCCCCTTCCCCATCCCGGGAGCTGTTTTTT.

This rearrangement joins TRBV28 to TRBJ1-4; tentatively, D is TRBD1 (5 bases). Germline CDR1 and CDR2: MDHEN and SYDVKM. V was trimmed by 7 bases and J by 3 bases, leaving 12 bases between them. The CDR3 is made up of 14 amino acids. CDR3 protein: CASNGDQPNEKLFF. CDR3 nucleotide sequence: TGTGCCAGCAACGGGGACCAACCTAATGAAAAACTGTTTTTT.

This clonotype was seen at least ten times. The J gene is TRBJ2-7, the V gene TRBV10-2; 8 nucleotides match TRBD2. Germline values: CDR1 WSHSY, CDR2 SAAADI. Unmatched junction bases numbered 2, after V lost 7 bases and J lost 3 bases. CDR3 length equals 12 residues. Here the CDR3 reads CASNGGGYEQYF. Here the CDR3 DNA reads TGCGCCAGCAACGGGGGGGGCTACGAGCAGTACTTC.

This clonotype was detected a few times. The rearrangement joins TRBV27 to TRBJ1-1; D possibly corresponds to TRBD1 (6 bases). Trimming stripped 10 bases from V and 0 bases from J, with 15 bases between. This CDR3 region has 14 residues. CDR1 is MNHEY and CDR2 is SMNVEV in the germline V gene (reference sequence). CDR3 nucleotides: TGTGCCACCATGAGAACAGGGATGAACACTGAAGCTTTCTTT. Its protein is CATMRTGMNTEAFF.

The V call is TRBV6-4, the J call TRBJ1-1; the match to TRBD1 covers 10 bases. The trim removed 6 bases at V and 8 bases at J, leaving 12 bases unmatched. CDR1 is MRHNA and CDR2 is SNTAGT in the germline V gene. This CDR3 comprises 15 residues. The CDR3 bases are TGTGCCAGCAGCCGATCCGGGACAGGGGAGGGAGAAGCTTTCTTT. It is translated as CASSRSGTGEGEAFF.

In this sample, this clonotype turned up once. A read error may explain this, as a much larger clone is one base away. This chain joins TRBV7-2 and TRBJ2-1, with 8 bases lining up with TRBD2. The CDR3 length is 16 residues. Germline V gene lookup returns CDR1 SGHTA and CDR2 FQGNSA. The CDR3: CASSLAVAGTYNEHFF. Written as DNA, the CDR3 is TGTGCCAGCAGCTTAGCCGTAGCGGGGACCTACAATGAGCATTTCTTC.

This clonotype was seen ten or more times. J is TRBJ2-2 and V is TRBV12-3 or TRBV12-4, with a possible D match to TRBD2 (5 bases). V was pared by 2 bases and J by 5 bases, with 18 bases between. The CDR3 consists of 17 residues. CDR3 bases: TGTGCCAGCAGTTTACCCGGGGAGCGGTACGTGACCGGGGAGCTGTTTTTT. Protein product: CASSLPGERYVTGELFF.

The rearrangement joins TRBV10-3 to TRBJ1-1; no firm D call. Germline CDR1 is ENHRY and CDR2 is SYGVKD. The CDR3 extends over 13 amino acids. Deletions cut 2 bases from V and 3 bases from J, with 7 bases between. The CDR3 DNA reads as TGTGCCATCAGTGAGGGAAGTTACACTGAAGCTTTCTTT. Translation: CAISEGSYTEAFF.

This chain links TRBV28 with TRBJ1-5, with D perhaps TRBD1 (5 bases). The CDR3 sequence is 13 residues long. The V end was cut by 6 bases, the J end by 7 bases, with 13 bases between. The germline gives CDR1 MDHEN, CDR2 SYDVKM. CDR3 DNA sequence: TGTGCCAGCAGACCCCGGTGGGACCAGCCCCAGCATTTT. Translated: CASRPRWDQPQHF.

This clonotype was seen more than once but under ten times. V and J are TRBV7-9 and TRBJ2-7; TRBD2 matches at 13 bases. CDR3 length: 16 residues. The junction had 2 bases not matched to a gene; V was cut back by 1 base and J by 2 bases. CDR1 SEHNR and CDR2 FQNEAQ come from the germline V gene (reference sequence). The CDR3 bases are TGTGCCAGCAGCTTAGTACTAGCGGGAGGGACCTACGAGCAGTACTTC. Protein: CASSLVLAGGTYEQYF.

This clonotype has ten or more counts. One end of the junction fails to match germline, which may point to a read error. The gene calls are TRBV29-1 and TRBJ2-7; 7 bases map to TRBD1. Germline V CDR1 and CDR2: SQVTM, ANQGSEA. The CDR3 length is 14 residues. CDR3 sequence: CSAEKTRSGGEQYF. The DNA for the CDR3 is TGCAGCGCTGAAAAGACCCGCTCAGGGGGCGAGCAGTACTTC.

This clonotype turned up a few times. The CDR3 DNA follows: TGTGCCAGCACAGGACTAGCGGGAGGGATGAGCTCCTACAATGAGCAGTTCTTC. Encoded protein: CASTGLAGGMSSYNEQFF. The rearrangement joins TRBV5-6 to TRBJ2-1; TRBD2 aligns across 15 bases. J gave up 0 bases and V 6 bases, and 7 bases lay outside the gene matches. This CDR3 comprises 18 residues. Germline CDR1 reads SGHDT; CDR2 reads YYEEEE.

This clonotype was counted only a few times. The chain employs TRBV5-1 and TRBJ2-7; D uncertain. CDR1 and CDR2 from the germline V gene are SGHRS and YFSETQ. Trimming cost V 4 bases and J 2 bases, with 10 bases left between them. The CDR3 contains 13 residues. The CDR3 here is CASSVTFTYEQYF. The CDR3, as DNA: TGCGCCAGCAGCGTGACTTTCACCTACGAGCAGTACTTC.

This clonotype was detected only a few times. The genes are TRBV29-1 and TRBJ2-7; 8 bases are shared with TRBD1. Unmatched junction bases numbered 10, after V lost 6 bases and J lost 0 bases. Germline V gene sequence: CDR1 SQVTM, CDR2 ANQGSEA. The CDR3 contains 15 residues. The CDR3 protein is CSVAGQAESSYEQYF. The CDR3 DNA follows: TGCAGCGTGGCGGGACAGGCCGAAAGCTCCTACGAGCAGTACTTC.

The chain combines TRBV5-6 with TRBJ1-5; possibly TRBD1 for D (5 bases). The CDR3 is 14 amino acids. Germline V gene data show CDR1 as SGHDT and CDR2 as YYEEEE. Trimming shortened V by 2 bases and J by 1 base, and 7 bases separated the two germline ends. DNA for the CDR3: TGTGCCAGCAGCTTTGGGGGGAGCAATCAGCCCCAGCATTTT. This codes for CASSFGGSNQPQHF.

This clonotype was detected only a few times. This rearrangement joins TRBV6-2 or TRBV6-3 to TRBJ1-1; the D is unclear. V gave up 6 bases and J gave up 5 bases, with 16 bases separating them. The CDR3 runs to 14 residues. The germline CDR1 and CDR2 sequences are MNHEY and SVGEGT. The CDR3 here is CASSSVRRATEAFF. The CDR3 nucleotides are TGTGCCAGCAGCTCAGTGAGGAGGGCAACTGAAGCTTTCTTT.

V gene TRBV7-6 combines with J gene TRBJ2-3; no firm D call. Looked up from germline, CDR1 is SGHVS and CDR2 is FNYEAQ. Trimming took 2 bases from V and 2 from J, leaving 5 bases between them. The CDR3 spans 13 residues. This chain's CDR3 is CASSLQATDTQYF. The DNA of the CDR3 is TGTGCCAGCAGCTTACAAGCCACAGATACGCAGTATTTT.

The CDR3 DNA reads as TGTGCCAGCAGCTTAGCACCGGACAGCAGCCAAGAGACCCAGTACTTC. Its protein product is CASSLAPDSSQETQYF. V and J are TRBV11-2 and TRBJ2-5; weak D call: TRBD1 (6 bases). Germline V CDR1 and CDR2: SGHAT, FQNNGV. The V and J ends lost 1 base and 1 base respectively, with 13 bases between them. There are 16 residues in the CDR3.

By share, this clonotype ranks as medium-sized. The gene calls are TRBV7-9 and TRBJ2-5; D not certain. Trimming removed 4 bases from V and 0 bases from J, with 15 bases in between. The CDR3 is made up of 16 amino acids. The germline V gene encodes CDR1 SEHNR and CDR2 FQNEAQ (reference sequence). CDR3: CASSSSTTLYQETQYF. CDR3 coding DNA: TGTGCCAGCAGCTCTTCGACGACATTGTACCAAGAGACCCAGTACTTC.

J is TRBJ1-5 and V is TRBV28, with no clear D. This CDR3 has 15 amino acids. Per germline, CDR1 MDHEN and CDR2 SYDVKM. Trimming removed 6 bases from V and 5 bases from J, with 17 bases in between. The CDR3 protein is CASSISEVRHQPQHF. In nucleotides, the CDR3 is TGTGCCAGCAGCATCAGCGAGGTGAGGCATCAGCCCCAGCATTTT.

This clonotype was found a few times. The CDR3 bases are TGTGCCACCAGCAGAGATCGGGTGAGGGTACCAATGAACACTGAAGCTTTCTTT. It codes for CATSRDRVRVPMNTEAFF. V and J are TRBV15 and TRBJ1-1; D gene uncertain. The length of the CDR3 is 18 residues. The germline CDR1 and CDR2 sequences are LNHNV and YYDKDF (reference sequence). V was cut by 0 bases and J by 0 bases, with 17 bases left in between.

This clonotype was detected only a few times. V usage is TRBV15 and J usage is TRBJ2-3; D assignment may be TRBD1 or TRBD2 (6 bases each). CDR3 size: 17 residues. Germline assignment: CDR1 LNHNV and CDR2 YYDKDF (reference sequence). V dropped 0 bases and J dropped 4 bases, with 17 bases sitting between them. The CDR3 sequence: CATSRDGGGLGADTQYF. CDR3 nucleotides: TGTGCCACCAGCAGAGATGGAGGGGGACTGGGAGCAGATACGCAGTATTTT.

This clonotype has only a few counts. The genes are TRBV5-6 and TRBJ2-1; no clear D. This CDR3 spans 14 amino acids. CDR1 and CDR2 (germline): SGHDT, YYEEEE. V dropped 0 bases and J dropped 0 bases, with 4 bases sitting between them. The CDR3 coding sequence is TGTGCCAGCAGCTTGGGGCGCTCCTACAATGAGCAGTTCTTC. Translation: CASSLGRSYNEQFF.

This clonotype occurred a few times. This sequence joins TRBV25-1 and TRBJ2-5; tentatively, D is TRBD1 (5 bases). The V end lost 3 bases, the J end lost 1 base, and 6 bases lay between the germline ends. There are 13 residues in the CDR3. The germline V gene encodes CDR1 MGHDK and CDR2 SYGVNS. As DNA, the CDR3 is TGTGCCAGCAGTGACGACAGCCAAGAGACCCAGTACTTC. Translation gives CASSDDSQETQYF.

This clonotype was picked up a small number of times. The chain links TRBV29-1 to TRBJ2-7; D remains ambiguous. CDR3 length: 13 amino acids. From germline, CDR1 is SQVTM and CDR2 ANQGSEA. Trimming took off 0 bases at V and 5 bases at J, with 11 bases between the two ends. In DNA form, the CDR3 reads TGCAGCGTTGAAGATCCGGGTAGCCACGAGCAGTACTTC. As protein: CSVEDPGSHEQYF.